Following are 20 T cell receptor beta chains from one sample sequenced in a study of blood T cell repertoires in COVID-19. The repertoire was sequenced with immunoSEQ multiplex PCR; TCRdb's copy has only in-frame clones and lacks some. The table has over 70,000 clones, about 80% seen once; the top ten hold under 30%. What was sequenced was peripheral blood. The source is a human donor in a cohort sampled during active COVID-19.

The chain carries TRBV5-1 and TRBJ1-4, with 9 positions matching TRBD1. The CDR3 is made up of 18 amino acids. Germline V gives CDR1 SGHRS, CDR2 YFSETQ. Trimming took 1 base from V and 2 from J; bases not matched to a gene: 9. The CDR3 is CASSLMPGQGRTNEKLFF. CDR3 nucleotides: TGCGCCAGCAGCTTGATGCCGGGACAGGGTAGGACTAATGAAAAACTGTTTTTT.

This chain uses TRBV29-1 with TRBJ1-1, with 7 bases fitting TRBD1. Trimming at V came to 1 base and at J to 0 bases, leaving 5 bases not matched to a gene. Per the germline V gene, CDR1 is SQVTM and CDR2 is ANQGSEA. This CDR3 is 15 amino acids long. CDR3 loop: CSVEVRGQVNTEAFF. CDR3 DNA: TGCAGCGTTGAAGTCCGAGGACAGGTGAACACTGAAGCTTTCTTT.

This chain uses TRBV29-1 with TRBJ2-5; 12 nucleotides match TRBD2. CDR1 and CDR2 from the germline V gene are SQVTM and ANQGSEA. This CDR3 has 14 amino acids. After removal of 4 bases from V and 5 bases from J, the junction contained 5 bases not matched to a gene. The CDR3 sequence is CSVVTGTSGETQYF. DNA of the CDR3: TGCAGCGTTGTCACCGGGACTAGCGGGGAGACCCAGTACTTC.

V usage is TRBV3-1 (or the pseudogene TRBV3-2) and J usage is TRBJ1-6; TRBD1 is a possible D gene (5 bases). The length of the CDR3 is 13 residues. V was cut by 3 bases and J by 6 bases, with 6 bases left in between. Germline values: CDR1 LGHDT, CDR2 YNNKEL (reference sequence). CDR3 sequence (DNA): TGTGCCAGCAGCCAGGGGGGTAATTCACCCCTCCACTTT. It specifies CASSQGGNSPLHF.

V gene TRBV7-2 combines with J gene TRBJ2-6; 8 nucleotides match TRBD1. The CDR3 has 12 amino acids. Germline CDR1 and CDR2: SGHTA and FQGNSA. V dropped 3 bases and J dropped 14; count of bases not matched to a gene: 3. The DNA of the CDR3 is TGTGCCAGCAGCTTTCGGACAGGGATCCTGACTTTC. It translates to CASSFRTGILTF.

This sequence joins TRBV12-3 or TRBV12-4 and TRBJ2-5; D gene uncertain. Trimming stripped 8 bases from V and 4 bases from J, with 11 bases between. The CDR3 loop spans 12 amino acids. The CDR3 protein is CASGPRGETQYF. CDR3 nucleotide sequence: TGTGCCAGCGGTCCGAGAGGAGAGACCCAGTACTTC.

This chain uses TRBV28 with TRBJ2-2, with D tentatively TRBD2 (5 bases). The germline V and J ends were trimmed by 6 bases and 0 bases, with 14 bases remaining between them. The germline V gene encodes CDR1 MDHEN and CDR2 SYDVKM. The CDR3 consists of 16 residues. The CDR3 is CASSLGGTANTGELFF. The CDR3 nucleotides read TGTGCCAGCAGCCTTGGAGGCACCGCGAACACCGGGGAGCTGTTTTTT.

The rearrangement uses TRBV7-6 and TRBJ2-7; 10 positions match TRBD1. Germline trimming cut 1 base from V and 5 bases from J; bases unmatched to any gene: 11. CDR3 length: 17 residues. CDR1 and CDR2 from the germline V gene are SGHVS and FNYEAQ. CDR3 residues: CASSLGSTGTGVNEQYF. The CDR3 DNA sequence: TGTGCCAGCAGCTTAGGCTCGACCGGGACAGGGGTCAACGAGCAGTACTTC.

The chain combines TRBV6-2 or TRBV6-3 with TRBJ2-6; no definite D call. Trimming cost V 4 bases and J 4 bases, with 5 bases left between them. Germline assignment: CDR1 MNHEY and CDR2 SVGEGT. This CDR3 comprises 13 residues. The CDR3 reads CASSLAGANVLTF. CDR3 bases: TGTGCCAGCAGTTTAGCCGGGGCCAACGTCCTGACTTTC.

The chain couples TRBV5-6 to TRBJ1-5; TRBD1 matches at 7 bases. V was clipped by 6 bases and J by 2 bases; unmatched bases: 5. There are 14 residues in the CDR3. CDR1 is SGHDT, CDR2 YYEEEE, per germline. The CDR3 nucleotides read TGTGCCAGCACAAACGGACAGGGCAATCAGCCCCAGCATTTT. Translated: CASTNGQGNQPQHF.

This chain connects TRBV5-4 to TRBJ1-6; D is unclear. V lost 1 base, J lost 0 bases, and 8 bases lay in between. The CDR3 is 16 amino acids. In germline, CDR1 is SGHNT, CDR2 YYREEE (reference sequence). The CDR3 sequence is CASSLSESSYNSPLHF. The CDR3 DNA sequence: TGTGCCAGCAGCTTGTCCGAGAGCTCCTATAATTCACCCCTCCACTTT.

This chain uses TRBV15 with TRBJ2-3; 8 bases are a match to TRBD1. V shed 1 base and J 3 bases; nucleotides not matched to a gene: 6. From germline, CDR1 is LNHNV and CDR2 YYDKDF (reference sequence). The CDR3 is 16 amino acids. CDR3: CATSRGTGSGTDTQYF. The CDR3 DNA is TGTGCCACCAGCAGAGGGACAGGGTCTGGTACAGATACGCAGTATTTT.

The chain combines TRBV4-2 with TRBJ2-1; D possibly corresponds to TRBD1 (5 bases). The CDR3 sequence is 15 residues long. V lost 0 bases and J lost 4, with 10 bases in between. Germline lookup yields CDR1 LGHNA and CDR2 YNFKEQ. CDR3 loop: CASSQEGDWYNEQFF. The CDR3 region has the DNA TGTGCCAGCAGCCAAGAAGGGGATTGGTACAATGAGCAGTTCTTC.

This clone came up many times. The V call is TRBV4-3, the J call TRBJ2-3; TRBD2 agrees at 9 bases. CDR1 and CDR2 (germline): LGHNA, YSLEER. This CDR3 comprises 16 residues. V shed 4 bases, J shed 2 bases, and the junction held 7 bases outside the gene matches. Written as DNA, the CDR3 is TGCGCCAGCAGCCCTCTCGGCGGGGGGGCCACAGATACGCAGTATTTT. It codes for CASSPLGGGATDTQYF.

CDR3 nucleotides: TGTGCCAGCAGCATTAGCGGGGGTGGCGATACGCAGTATTTT. Translation gives CASSISGGGDTQYF. The gene calls are TRBV7-8 and TRBJ2-3, with TRBD2 matching 9 bases. Trimming at V came to 5 bases and at J to 6 bases, leaving 6 bases not matched to a gene. CDR1 and CDR2 from the germline V gene are SGHVS and FQNEAQ. The length of the CDR3 is 14 residues.

The rearrangement uses TRBV5-4 and TRBJ2-1, with 12 bases that match TRBD2. The trim removed 3 bases at V and 7 bases at J, leaving 5 bases unmatched. The CDR3 is made up of 15 amino acids. CDR1 and CDR2 from the germline V gene are SGHNT and YYREEE (reference sequence). This chain's CDR3 is CASSSRLAGVNEQFF. CDR3 DNA: TGTGCCAGCAGCTCCCGACTAGCGGGGGTTAATGAGCAGTTCTTC.

This clone was seen a few times. This chain uses TRBV5-4 with TRBJ1-1; TRBD1 aligns across 9 bases. V dropped 6 bases and J dropped 1; count of bases not matched to a gene: 4. Germline CDR1 and CDR2: SGHNT and YYREEE (reference sequence). This CDR3 has 14 residues. The CDR3 reads CASTWGQGNTEAFF. In DNA, the CDR3 is TGTGCCAGCACCTGGGGACAGGGGAACACTGAAGCTTTCTTT.

This sequence joins TRBV27 and TRBJ2-7; a possible D gene is TRBD2 (5 bases). Germline V gene lookup returns CDR1 MNHEY and CDR2 SMNVEV (reference sequence). Trimming removed 6 bases from V and 3 bases from J, with 18 bases in between. The CDR3 is 15 amino acids. This CDR3 reads CASSLKAQAVYEQYF. CDR3 coding DNA: TGTGCCAGCAGCCTTAAGGCCCAAGCGGTCTACGAGCAGTACTTC.

V usage is TRBV6-2 or TRBV6-3 and J usage is TRBJ2-5; D may be TRBD2 (6 bases). Trimming took 2 bases from V and 4 from J, leaving 14 bases between them. Germline assignment: CDR1 MNHEY and CDR2 SVGEGT. There are 15 residues in the CDR3. CDR3 protein: CASSYGFGRPETQYF. The CDR3 DNA reads TGTGCCAGCAGTTACGGTTTCGGGAGACCAGAGACCCAGTACTTC.

The rearrangement joins TRBV10-3 to TRBJ2-7, with TRBD1 matching over 8 bases. This CDR3 region has 15 residues. The ends lost 6 bases at V and 0 bases at J; junction bases unmatched: 7. Germline V gene lookup returns CDR1 ENHRY and CDR2 SYGVKD. DNA of the CDR3: TGTGCCATCAGGGGGGTTGGACAGGGCTCCTACGAGCAGTACTTC. It specifies CAIRGVGQGSYEQYF.